The sequence of this T cell receptor beta chain was determined in a study of shared clonotypes between healthy human individuals. Healthy adults negative for HIV, lacking recent acute infections or vaccinations, served as donors. The ends were cut back, 4 bases at V and 8 bases at J, with 12 bases in the middle. The germline V gene has CDR1 SQVTM and CDR2 ANQGSEA. The CDR3 has 12 residues. Generated by immunoSEQ multiplex PCR, the TCRdb table keeps only in-frame clones and is missing some. The sample lists some 480,000 clones; around 79% were seen once. This chain joins TRBV29-1 and TRBJ2-1, with D possibly TRBD2 on 6 matching bases. Sequencing used PBMCs. The TCR comes from a woman aged 40 to 50 in good health. Some clones in this sample may be carry-over from other donors' samples. The CDR3 nucleotides read TGCAGCGTTGGACGGGAGAGGTATGAGCAGTTCTTC. It specifies CSVGRERYEQFF.